The next 21 T cell receptor beta chains were all read from a single sample in a study of blood T cells in healthy people across ages. The second PCR ran about 6 to 11 cycles with a sample-barcoded 5' primer and J-beta primers. TCRdb passed the 5' RACE reads through MiXCR, listing each CDR3 protein once. The data hold more than 900,000 distinct CDR3 sequences, with approximately 32% observed a single time. These data are also associated with another study on T cells of mothers and their children.

The sequenced material came from blood. These receptors came from a middle-aged woman in good health.

This chain connects TRBV28 to TRBJ2-7; 10 bases are shared with TRBD1. Germline CDR1 is MDHEN and CDR2 is SYDVKM. The CDR3 covers 13 residues. The junction had 6 bases not matched to a gene; V was cut back by 8 bases and J by 5 bases. CDR3 amino acids: CASRRDRGNEQYF. The CDR3 nucleotides are TGTGCCAGCCGCCGGGACAGGGGCAACGAGCAGTACTTC.

This clonotype was seen more than once but under ten times. CDR3 sequence: CASSTLADTQYF. As DNA, the CDR3 is TGTGCCAGCAGCACCTTGGCAGATACGCAGTATTTT. This chain joins TRBV7-9 and TRBJ2-3; no clear D. Between the trimmed V and J ends, which lost 5 bases and 4 bases, there was a span of 7 bases. CDR1 and CDR2 (germline): SEHNR, FQNEAQ (reference sequence). This CDR3 comprises 12 residues.

V gene TRBV20-1 combines with J gene TRBJ1-5, with TRBD1 matching 9 bases. V lost 4 bases to trimming and J lost 7 bases; unmatched junction nucleotides: 8. The germline gives CDR1 DFQATT, CDR2 SNEGSKA (reference sequence). CDR3 length equals 14 residues. The DNA of the CDR3 is TGCAGTGCTACCATCGACAGGGGGGGACAGCCCCAGCATTTT. This codes for CSATIDRGGQPQHF.

This clonotype turned up a few times. This chain connects TRBV11-2 to TRBJ2-7, with TRBD2 as a possible D gene (6 bases). The end of the DNA aligns better with TRBJ2-5, so the J call may be wrong. The CDR3 has 14 amino acids. Germline V gives CDR1 SGHAT, CDR2 FQNNGV. In DNA form, the CDR3 reads TGTGCCAGCAGCTTAGTTTCGGAGGGAGGGACCCAGTACTTC. It is translated as CASSLVSEGGTQYF.

This clonotype was counted at least ten times. The chain combines TRBV7-2 with TRBJ1-5; possible D gene TRBD1, 5 bases. Trimming removed 5 bases at V and 2 bases at J, with 19 bases between. This CDR3 contains 17 residues. Germline CDR1 is SGHTA and CDR2 is FQGNSA. The CDR3 spells CASSPISGSSGNQPQHF. CDR3 bases: TGTGCCAGCAGCCCGATATCAGGGTCTAGTGGCAATCAGCCCCAGCATTTT. The variable domain in full, with the rest retrieved from reference TRBV7-2 and TRBJ1-5, is GAGVSQSPSNKVTEKGKDVELRCDPISGHTALYWYRQSLGQGLEFLIYFQGNSAPDKSGLPSDRFSAERTGGSVSTLTIQRTQQEDSAVYLCASSPISGSSGNQPQHFGDGTRLSIL.

The chain combines TRBV5-1 with TRBJ2-1, with D perhaps matching TRBD2 (6 bases). The V gene lost 2 bases and the J gene lost 6 bases, with 9 bases spanning the gap. Germline CDR1 SGHRS, CDR2 YFSETQ. The CDR3 totals 13 residues. The CDR3: CASSFGGFNEQFF. The DNA of the CDR3 is TGCGCCAGCAGCTTTGGGGGGTTCAATGAGCAGTTCTTC.

In nucleotides, the CDR3 is TGTGCCAGCAGTCACCCTACTTCCTACAATGAGCAGTTCTTC. Translation: CASSHPTSYNEQFF. The chain recombines TRBV6-5 with TRBJ2-1, with unresolved D. Trimming stripped 5 bases from V and 1 base from J, with 9 bases between. Germline V CDR1 and CDR2: MNHEY, SVGAGI. This CDR3 comprises 14 residues.

The rearrangement joins TRBV29-1 to TRBJ2-3, with 7 bases identical to TRBD1. This CDR3 has 17 residues. V dropped 3 bases and J dropped 2; count of bases not matched to a gene: 14. Germline CDR1 and CDR2: SQVTM and ANQGSEA. The CDR3 bases are TGCAGCGTTGAGTCCGTTCCGGGACAGAGAATCACAGATACGCAGTATTTT. This sequence encodes CSVESVPGQRITDTQYF.

The V call is TRBV7-3, the J call TRBJ2-5; 11 nucleotides align to TRBD1. The DNA matches TRBJ2-7 better at its end, which makes the J call doubtful. This CDR3 comprises 17 residues. Germline-derived CDR1 and CDR2 are SGHTA and FQGTGA. CDR3 protein: CASSLGPPGQGAYEQYF. Written as DNA, the CDR3 is TGTGCCAGCAGCTTAGGGCCACCGGGACAGGGGGCCTACGAGCAGTACTTC.

This clonotype showed up many times. The CDR3 protein is CASSPAVGNTEAFF. CDR3 in DNA: TGTGCCAGCAGCCCCGCGGTGGGGAACACTGAAGCTTTCTTT. The V gene is TRBV7-9, the J gene TRBJ1-1; D not resolved. V dropped 5 bases and J dropped 1 base, with 11 bases sitting between them. The CDR3 runs to 14 residues. Germline V gives CDR1 SEHNR, CDR2 FQNEAQ (reference sequence).

In its sample, this clonotype was seen many times. V is TRBV27 and J is TRBJ1-2; TRBD1 is a possible D gene (5 bases). V was clipped by 2 bases and J by 4 bases, with 11 bases between them. Germline CDR1 MNHEY, CDR2 SMNVEV (reference sequence). The CDR3 runs to 14 residues. CDR3 loop: CASSLSAGSYGYTF. The DNA of the CDR3 is TGTGCCAGCAGTTTAAGCGCAGGGTCCTATGGCTACACCTTC.

A note on this clonotype: A clone one base away is much larger, so this may be a read error. The chain is built from TRBV15 and TRBJ2-6; 10 bases are a match to TRBD1. This CDR3 has 15 amino acids. Germline V gene data show CDR1 as LNHNV and CDR2 as YYDKDF (reference sequence). The CDR3 DNA reads as TGTGCCACTCGACAGGGGGCATCTGGGGCCAACGTCCGGACTTTC. Protein sequence: CATRQGASGANVRTF. Supplemented by reference TRBV15 and TRBJ2-6, the full variable domain reads DAMVIQNPRYQVTQFGKPVTLSCSQTLNHNVMYWYQQKSSQAPKLLFHYYDKDFNNEADTPDNFQSRRPNTSFCFLDIRSPGLGDTAMYLCATRQGASGANVRTFGAGSRLTVL.

The V and J genes are TRBV3-1 and TRBJ2-7; D is perhaps TRBD1 or TRBD2 (5 bases each). V lost 4 bases and J lost 1, with 11 bases in between. The CDR3 is 14 residues long. Germline lookup yields CDR1 LGHDT and CDR2 YNNKEL (reference sequence). The CDR3 nucleotides read TGTGCCAGCAGCCCGGGACCGATATCCTACGAGCAGTACTTC. Amino acids: CASSPGPISYEQYF.

The chain carries TRBV7-2 and TRBJ2-7; TRBD2 matches at 11 bases. This CDR3 contains 15 residues. CDR1 SGHTA and CDR2 FQGNSA come from the germline V gene. Trimming cost V 8 bases and J 1 base; bases outside gene matches: 7. The CDR3 DNA reads TGTGCCAGCTCTACTAGCGGGGGTGGGTCCTACGAGCAGTACTTC. It encodes CASSTSGGGSYEQYF.

This chain joins TRBV29-1 and TRBJ2-7; 8 nucleotides line up with TRBD2. Germline CDR1 is SQVTM and CDR2 is ANQGSEA. V was pared by 3 bases and J by 6 bases, with 13 bases of the junction left unmatched. CDR3 size: 15 residues. CDR3 sequence: CSVEGLVAGPSEQYF. The CDR3 region has the DNA TGCAGCGTTGAGGGTTTGGTAGCGGGGCCTAGCGAGCAGTACTTC.

At least ten counts were recorded for this clonotype. The chain has TRBV15 and TRBJ2-7; D perhaps matches TRBD2 (6 bases). The CDR3 is 14 residues long. The V and J ends lost 4 bases and 2 bases respectively, with 12 bases between them. CDR1 is LNHNV, CDR2 YYDKDF, per germline (reference sequence). The CDR3 sequence is CATSTGVGAYEQYF. For the CDR3, the DNA is TGTGCCACCAGCACGGGGGTGGGGGCCTACGAGCAGTACTTC. Drawing the rest from reference TRBV15 and TRBJ2-7, the complete variable domain is DAMVIQNPRYQVTQFGKPVTLSCSQTLNHNVMYWYQQKSSQAPKLLFHYYDKDFNNEADTPDNFQSRRPNTSFCFLDIRSPGLGDTAMYLCATSTGVGAYEQYFGPGTRLTVT.

The chain joins TRBV6-1 to TRBJ2-5, with a possible D match to TRBD1 (5 bases). Germline V lookup: CDR1 MNHNS, CDR2 SASEGT. The CDR3 spans 18 residues. V lost 11 bases, J lost 2 bases, and 30 bases lay in between. DNA of the CDR3: TGTGCCTGCACCCGAAAAGGGGTCTGTTCTGTAATACAAGAGACCCAGTACTTC. It codes for CACTRKGVCSVIQETQYF.

A remark on this clonotype: Its ends do not fully match the called genes, so a read error is possible. This chain joins TRBV29-1 and TRBJ2-5; 9 nucleotides agree with TRBD2. The CDR3 runs 19 residues. CDR1 SQVTM and CDR2 ANQGSEA come from the germline V gene. In DNA, the CDR3 is TGCGGCGTTGAGGTGGGGGACGCAGGGCTAGCGGGAAGCCAAGAGACCCAGTACTTC. Translated: CGVEVGDAGLAGSQETQYF. Based on the CDR3 plus reference TRBV29-1 and TRBJ2-5, the full variable domain is SAVISQKPSRDICQRGTSLTIQCQVDSQVTMMFWYRQQPGQSLTLIATANQGSEATYESGFVIDKFPISRPNLTFSTLTVSNMSPEDSSIYLCGVEVGDAGLAGSQETQYFGPGTRLLVL.

The rearrangement joins TRBV21-1 to TRBJ1-1; no DNA check was done on the table's D call, TRBD1. TRBV21-1 is designated a pseudogene. CDR3 length equals 13 residues. The CDR3 here is CASSALGGTEAFF. The CDR3 DNA is TGTGCCAGCAGCGCCCTGGGGGGGACTGAAGCTTTCTTT.

Notes on this clonotype: At one end the junction does not follow the germline gene, possibly because of a read error. V is TRBV7-2 and J is TRBJ2-7; D may be TRBD1 (6 bases). The CDR3 spans 16 residues. The germline V gene has CDR1 SGHTA and CDR2 FQGNSA. The DNA for the CDR3 is TGTGCCACCAGCTCCATGAGGCTGACCAGGGGAAACGAGCAGTACTTC. Amino acids: CATSSMRLTRGNEQYF.

The chain combines TRBV5-1 with TRBJ1-2; 7 bases fit TRBD1. J lost 6 bases, V lost 0 bases, and 5 bases had no gene match. Germline assignment: CDR1 SGHRS and CDR2 YFSETQ. The CDR3 runs to 14 residues. CDR3 loop: CASSLVPGQHGYTF. The CDR3 nucleotides read TGCGCCAGCAGCTTGGTCCCGGGACAGCATGGCTACACCTTC.